The T cell receptor (beta chain) described here comes from a study of T cell responses to AZD1222 COVID-19 vaccine. TCRdb's copy holds only in-frame clones and misses some; the assay was immunoSEQ multiplex PCR. The sample has 100,000 to 120,000 clones; approximately 90% are singletons. Findings and limits, study-wide: Females outnumbered males among donors, who were mostly white British; clonal diversity was possibly underestimated. Nearly half of spike-specific TCRs reportedly target variant regions that are unmutated in the B.1.351 and B.1.1.7 variants.

Concerning this clone itself: Its antigen is still unknown.

Pooling was applied to second doses at about 4 or about 12 weeks. Unmatched junction bases numbered 6, after V lost 0 bases and J lost 6 bases. The germline CDR1 and CDR2 sequences are SGHRS and YFSETQ. The CDR3 loop spans 15 amino acids. The source of this sequence is an adult who received the AZD1222 COVID-19 vaccine. V is TRBV5-1 and J is TRBJ1-1; TRBD1 agrees at 9 bases. This specimen consisted of peripheral blood, obtained 28 days after the second AZD1222 dose. The CDR3, as DNA: TGCGCCAGCAGCTTGGACAGGGGGCGGTTCGCTGAAGCTTTCTTT. It is translated as CASSLDRGRFAEAFF. Using reference TRBV5-1 and TRBJ1-1 for the parts outside the CDR3, the full variable domain is KAGVTQTPRYLIKTRGQQVTLSCSPISGHRSVSWYQQTPGQGLQFLFEYFSETQRNKGNFPGRFSGRQFSNSRSEMNVSTLELGDSALYLCASSLDRGRFAEAFFGQGTRLTVV.